What follows are 3 T cell receptor beta chains derived from one specimen sequenced in a study of T-cell memory formation after mild COVID-19. MiXCR, applied by TCRdb to the 5' RACE reads, yields one record per CDR3 protein. The sample carries about 560,000 distinct CDR3 sequences, about 20% recorded once. The sequencing sample was made of PBMCs or a T cell subset sorted from them (not recorded which). The source is an adult woman who had mild COVID-19 (a few samples of this study predate the infection). Cell type and time point are not known.

This rearrangement joins TRBV12-3 or TRBV12-4 to TRBJ2-5, with a tentative D call TRBD2 (6 bases). V was cut by 3 bases and J by 4 bases, with 21 bases left in between. The CDR3 sequence is 17 residues long. The CDR3 sequence is CASSFKGGYRWGETQYF. The CDR3 coding sequence is TGTGCCAGCAGTTTCAAGGGAGGCTATAGATGGGGAGAGACCCAGTACTTC.

The rearrangement joins TRBV9 to TRBJ2-2; 7 bases fit TRBD2. Losses at the gene ends were 0 bases for V and 3 bases for J; bases not matched to a gene: 8. The CDR3 is made up of 17 amino acids. Germline values: CDR1 SGDLS, CDR2 YYNGEE. CDR3 residues: CASSVATGRTYTGELFF. The CDR3 DNA follows: TGTGCCAGCAGCGTAGCTACCGGGAGGACGTACACCGGGGAGCTGTTTTTT. Complete variable domain (other parts from reference TRBV9 and TRBJ2-2): DSGVTQTPKHLITATGQRVTLRCSPRSGDLSVYWYQQSLDQGLQFLIQYYNGEERAKGNILERFSAQQFPDLHSELNLSSLELGDSALYFCASSVATGRTYTGELFFGEGSRLTVL.

This chain uses TRBV4-1 with TRBJ2-2; the match to TRBD1 covers 8 bases. CDR1 MGHRA and CDR2 YSYEKL come from the germline V gene. The J segment lost 1 base and the V segment lost 7 bases, leaving 5 bases of the junction unmatched. The CDR3 spans 15 residues. CDR3 DNA sequence: TGCGCCAGCACAAGACAGGGGATGAACACCGGGGAGCTGTTTTTT. The encoded protein is CASTRQGMNTGELFF.